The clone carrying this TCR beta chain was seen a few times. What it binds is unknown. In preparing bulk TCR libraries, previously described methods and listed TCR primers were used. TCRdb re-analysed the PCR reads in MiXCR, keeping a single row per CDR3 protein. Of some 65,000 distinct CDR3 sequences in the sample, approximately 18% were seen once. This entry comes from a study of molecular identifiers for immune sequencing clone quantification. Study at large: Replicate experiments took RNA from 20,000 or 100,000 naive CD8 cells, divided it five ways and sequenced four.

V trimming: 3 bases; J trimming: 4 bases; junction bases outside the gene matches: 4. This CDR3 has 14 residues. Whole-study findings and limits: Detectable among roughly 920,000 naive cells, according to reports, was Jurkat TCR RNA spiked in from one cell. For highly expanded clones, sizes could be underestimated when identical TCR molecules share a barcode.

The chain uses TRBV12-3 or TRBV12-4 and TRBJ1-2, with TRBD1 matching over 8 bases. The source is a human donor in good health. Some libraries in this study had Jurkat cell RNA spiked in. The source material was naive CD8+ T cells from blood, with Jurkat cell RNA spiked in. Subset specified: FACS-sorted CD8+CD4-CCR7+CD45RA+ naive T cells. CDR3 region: CASSLMTGVYGYTF. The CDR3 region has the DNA TGTGCCAGCAGTTTGATGACAGGGGTCTATGGCTACACCTTC.